The 31 T cell receptor beta chains below all came from one sample that was sequenced in a study of blood T cell repertoires in COVID-19. TCRdb keeps only in-frame clones here, not all; method: immunoSEQ multiplex PCR. The data show about 230,000 clones, approximately 82% seen once. The specimen was peripheral blood. Receptors originate from a man in his forties who had recovered from COVID-19.

This chain joins TRBV30 and TRBJ2-1, with 7 bases aligning to TRBD2. Per the germline V gene, CDR1 is GTSNPN and CDR2 is SVGIG (reference sequence). V lost 2 bases and J lost 6; bases outside the gene matches: 16. The CDR3 consists of 17 residues. CDR3 region: CAWSQTSGRGLINEQFF. The CDR3 DNA is TGTGCCTGGAGTCAAACTTCAGGGAGGGGACTAATCAATGAGCAGTTCTTC.

This chain joins TRBV11-2 and TRBJ2-5; 11 bases agree with TRBD2. Per germline, CDR1 SGHAT and CDR2 FQNNGV. This CDR3 has 15 residues. Losses at the gene ends were 4 bases for V and 0 bases for J; bases not matched to a gene: 1. In DNA form, the CDR3 reads TGTGCCAGCAGCTCTAGCGGGGGGTACCAAGAGACCCAGTACTTC. Translation: CASSSSGGYQETQYF.

This chain joins TRBV4-3 and TRBJ1-6; TRBD1 is a possible D gene (5 bases). Per germline, CDR1 LGHNA and CDR2 YSLEER. Trimming shortened V by 2 bases and J by 4 bases, and 9 bases separated the two germline ends. The CDR3 runs to 15 residues. CDR3 protein: CASSQMTEYNSPLHF. DNA for the CDR3: TGCGCCAGCAGCCAAATGACAGAATATAATTCACCCCTCCACTTT.

The chain combines TRBV19 with TRBJ2-7, with 8 bases matching TRBD1. Germline V CDR1 and CDR2: LNHDA, SQIVND (reference sequence). CDR3 size: 13 residues. V lost 3 bases and J lost 7; bases outside the gene matches: 5. The CDR3 loop reads CASSIQGAGEQYF. DNA of the CDR3: TGTGCCAGTAGTATCCAGGGGGCGGGGGAGCAGTACTTC.

This chain links TRBV5-1 with TRBJ2-1; the D is unclear. CDR1 is SGHRS, CDR2 YFSETQ, per germline. V was trimmed by 4 bases and J by 2 bases, leaving 10 bases between them. The CDR3 has 14 residues. The CDR3, as DNA: TGCGCCAGCAGCCTGGCGGCGGCCTACAATGAGCAGTTCTTC. This codes for CASSLAAAYNEQFF.

This clone showed up just a few times. This chain uses TRBV11-3 with TRBJ2-7; D might be TRBD1 (7 bases). Trimming took off 6 bases at V and 3 bases at J, with 27 bases between the two ends. This CDR3 has 18 amino acids. The germline CDR1 and CDR2 sequences are SGHNT and YENEEA. Here the CDR3 DNA reads TGTGCCAGCAGGAGGAGGAGGGTCACCGGGACAGAGATCTACGAGCAGTACTTC. Translation: CASRRRRVTGTEIYEQYF.

The rearrangement links TRBV5-1 to TRBJ2-1; 9 nucleotides match TRBD2. Per germline, CDR1 SGHRS and CDR2 YFSETQ. Unmatched junction bases numbered 5, after V lost 6 bases and J lost 4 bases. The CDR3 loop spans 14 amino acids. CDR3 in amino acids: CASNRLAEYNEQFF. DNA of the CDR3: TGCGCCAGCAACCGACTAGCGGAATACAATGAGCAGTTCTTC.

This clone has a single count. As DNA, the CDR3 is TGTGCCAGCAGCTTATGGACAGGGGGTAGGGGGAACACTGAAGCTTTCTTT. Residues: CASSLWTGGRGNTEAFF. This chain connects TRBV7-2 to TRBJ1-1; 10 bases fit TRBD1. Germline CDR1 and CDR2: SGHTA and FQGNSA. The CDR3 is 17 amino acids. The J segment lost 1 base and the V segment lost 2 bases, leaving 7 bases of the junction unmatched.

The chain links TRBV14 to TRBJ2-3, with TRBD2 as a possible D gene (6 bases). This CDR3 is 16 amino acids long. The V and J ends lost 0 bases and 5 bases respectively, with 15 bases between them. Germline CDR1 and CDR2: SGHDN and FVKESK. The chain's CDR3 is CASSQDWGGVVDTQYF. As DNA, the CDR3 is TGTGCCAGCAGCCAAGATTGGGGCGGGGTAGTAGATACGCAGTATTTT.

Written as DNA, the CDR3 is TGTGCCAGCAGCGCAACTTCAGATACGCAGTATTTT. It encodes CASSATSDTQYF. The chain combines TRBV9 with TRBJ2-3; D call uncertain. V was trimmed by 3 bases and J by 4 bases, leaving 6 bases between them. The CDR3 spans 12 residues. CDR1 and CDR2 (germline): SGDLS, YYNGEE.

The chain's CDR3 is CASSTRTSGTAYNEQFF. The CDR3 coding sequence is TGTGCCAGCAGCACGCGGACTAGCGGGACCGCCTACAATGAGCAGTTCTTC. The chain has TRBV7-8 and TRBJ2-1; 12 bases match TRBD2. The germline V gene encodes CDR1 SGHVS and CDR2 FQNEAQ. There are 17 residues in the CDR3. Trimming cost V 5 bases and J 2 bases; bases outside gene matches: 7.

This chain uses TRBV18 with TRBJ1-2, with TRBD1 matching 8 bases. This CDR3 contains 13 residues. CDR1 KGHSH and CDR2 LQKENI come from the germline V gene. With V trimmed by 3 bases and J by 8 bases, 5 bases remained unmatched. The CDR3 DNA is TGTGCCAGCTCACCGGAGACAGGGGAAGGCTACACCTTC. As protein: CASSPETGEGYTF.

The rearrangement uses TRBV4-1 and TRBJ2-3; TRBD2 agrees at 11 bases. Germline assignment: CDR1 MGHRA and CDR2 YSYEKL. The CDR3 sequence is 16 residues long. V shed 4 bases, J shed 2 bases, and the junction held 5 bases outside the gene matches. Here the CDR3 reads CASSLRLAGPTDTQYF. CDR3 coding DNA: TGCGCCAGCAGCCTCCGACTAGCGGGACCCACAGATACGCAGTATTTT.

Points on this clone: A read error may account for a junction end that differs from germline. In DNA form, the CDR3 reads TGTGCCAGCAGCTTACGGGGACTCGGGGAGTTGTTTTTT. This sequence encodes CASSLRGLGELFF. The chain carries TRBV7-8 and TRBJ2-2; D may be TRBD2 (6 bases). The CDR3 is 13 residues long. CDR1 is SGHVS and CDR2 is FQNEAQ in the germline V gene.

The chain is built from TRBV18 and TRBJ2-5; 13 bases agree with TRBD2. This CDR3 has 16 amino acids. CDR1 is KGHSH, CDR2 LQKENI, per germline. The V segment lost 6 bases and the J segment 4 bases; nucleotides outside the gene matches: 8. CDR3 in amino acids: CASSRGLAGIGETQYF. CDR3 DNA sequence: TGTGCCAGCTCGCGGGGACTAGCGGGAATTGGAGAGACCCAGTACTTC. The entire variable domain, with the rest obtained from reference TRBV18 and TRBJ2-5, is as follows: NAGVMQNPRHLVRRRGQEARLRCSPMKGHSHVYWYRQLPEEGLKFMVYLQKENIIDESGMPKERFSAEFPKEGPSILRIQQVVRGDSAAYFCASSRGLAGIGETQYFGPGTRLLVL.

The chain carries TRBV27 and TRBJ2-7; 7 bases map to TRBD1. Germline CDR1 MNHEY, CDR2 SMNVEV (reference sequence). Trimming at V came to 7 bases and at J to 4 bases, leaving 10 bases not matched to a gene. The CDR3 totals 14 residues. The CDR3 DNA sequence: TGTGCCAGCAAGAAGGGGGCACGGATTTACGAGCAGTACTTC. Translation gives CASKKGARIYEQYF.

The J gene is TRBJ2-7, the V gene TRBV13; 7 bases are shared with TRBD2. J lost 5 bases, V lost 5 bases, and 9 bases had no gene match. In germline, CDR1 is PRHDT, CDR2 FYEKMQ (reference sequence). This CDR3 is 14 amino acids long. Written as DNA, the CDR3 is TGTGCCAGCAGCGACTCGCGGGAGAACCACGAGCAGTACTTC. Encoded protein: CASSDSRENHEQYF.

J is TRBJ2-4 and V is TRBV29-1, with D possibly matching TRBD2 (5 bases). Looked up from germline, CDR1 is SQVTM and CDR2 is ANQGSEA. The length of the CDR3 is 12 residues. The V gene lost 8 bases and the J gene lost 2 bases, with 10 bases spanning the gap. The DNA for the CDR3 is TGCAGCACACTAGGGCCCAAAAACATTCAGTACTTC. Encoded protein: CSTLGPKNIQYF. The complete variable domain, with remaining parts taken from reference TRBV29-1 and TRBJ2-4, reads SAVISQKPSRDICQRGTSLTIQCQVDSQVTMMFWYRQQPGQSLTLIATANQGSEATYESGFVIDKFPISRPNLTFSTLTVSNMSPEDSSIYLCSTLGPKNIQYFGAGTRLSVL.

This clone was seen a handful of times. V usage is TRBV29-1 and J usage is TRBJ1-2; D ambiguous. Germline CDR1 and CDR2: SQVTM and ANQGSEA. This CDR3 is built from 14 residues. V was trimmed by 0 bases and J by 4 bases, leaving 12 bases between them. The CDR3 DNA follows: TGCAGCGTTGAAGATCCGTATCGGGGCTATGGCTACACCTTC. It specifies CSVEDPYRGYGYTF.

The rearrangement links TRBV7-2 to TRBJ2-7, with 10 nucleotides matching TRBD1. The germline V gene encodes CDR1 SGHTA and CDR2 FQGNSA. CDR3 length: 17 residues. V lost 5 bases and J lost 4; bases outside the gene matches: 14. CDR3 DNA: TGTGCCAGCAGCCCCTCCGGGACAGGGGCTGTCGTTTACGAGCAGTACTTC. It translates to CASSPSGTGAVVYEQYF.

In its sample, this clone was seen once. The chain joins TRBV5-4 to TRBJ2-7; 9 positions agree with TRBD2. The CDR3 contains 13 residues. Unmatched junction bases numbered 5, after V lost 5 bases and J lost 5 bases. Germline CDR1 reads SGHNT; CDR2 reads YYREEE (reference sequence). The CDR3 nucleotides are TGTGCCAGCAGTGCGGGGGGGGCGGACGAGCAGTACTTC. Its protein is CASSAGGADEQYF.

The J gene is TRBJ2-1, the V gene TRBV29-1, with 12 positions matching TRBD2. Germline assignment: CDR1 SQVTM and CDR2 ANQGSEA. V lost 3 bases and J lost 9; bases outside the gene matches: 9. This CDR3 is built from 15 residues. CDR3 in amino acids: CSVEILGLAGFEQFF. The CDR3, as DNA: TGCAGCGTTGAGATCCTGGGACTAGCGGGTTTTGAGCAGTTCTTC.

The J gene is TRBJ1-2, the V gene TRBV5-4; D gene unclear. The CDR3 has 15 residues. The V end was cut by 4 bases, the J end by 7 bases, with 20 bases between. Germline CDR1 and CDR2: SGHNT and YYREEE (reference sequence). This CDR3 is CASSPRGGPLGGYTF. The DNA of the CDR3 is TGTGCCAGCAGCCCCCGGGGAGGACCCTTGGGTGGCTACACCTTC.

Worth noting for this clone: The junction departs from germline at one end; a sequencing error may be responsible. The chain is built from TRBV7-9 and TRBJ2-7; 11 bases fit TRBD1. The CDR3 covers 17 residues. Germline V gene data show CDR1 as SEHNR and CDR2 as FQNEAQ (reference sequence). The CDR3 region is CASSLAPGQGVSYEQYF. CDR3 nucleotides: TGTGCCAGCAGCCTAGCCCCGGGACAGGGGGTTTCCTACGAGCAGTACTTC.

The chain recombines TRBV7-9 with TRBJ2-5; 8 bases map to TRBD1. Trimming removed 5 bases from V and 6 bases from J; junction bases left unmatched: 11. Germline values: CDR1 SEHNR, CDR2 FQNEAQ (reference sequence). The CDR3 runs 15 residues. The DNA of the CDR3 is TGTGCCAGCAGCCAGAATGGACAGGGTATGAAGACCCAGTACTTC. Protein: CASSQNGQGMKTQYF.

The chain is built from TRBV6-2 or TRBV6-3 and TRBJ1-2; 9 bases map to TRBD1. The CDR3 has 16 amino acids. Germline V CDR1 and CDR2: MNHEY, SVGEGT. With V trimmed by 4 bases and J by 2 bases, 8 bases remained unmatched. The chain's CDR3 is CASSSGQGRTNYGYTF. The DNA for the CDR3 is TGTGCCAGCAGTTCAGGACAGGGGCGGACGAACTATGGCTACACCTTC.

The chain couples TRBV3-1 (or the pseudogene TRBV3-2) to TRBJ2-7; a possible D gene is TRBD2 (5 bases). CDR3 length equals 15 residues. Germline CDR1 LGHDT, CDR2 YNNKEL (reference sequence). V was cut by 3 bases and J by 3 bases, with 15 bases left in between. The CDR3 DNA follows: TGTGCCAGCAGCCAGATCCTAGCCCCGGTCTACGAGCAGTACTTC. This codes for CASSQILAPVYEQYF.

The chain links TRBV30 to TRBJ1-5; maybe TRBD1 (5 bases). Trimming pared 0 bases from V and 2 bases from J, leaving 8 bases between. The CDR3 extends over 14 amino acids. Germline lookup yields CDR1 GTSNPN and CDR2 SVGIG (reference sequence). The CDR3 here is CAWSVRDGNQPQHF. In DNA form, the CDR3 reads TGTGCCTGGAGTGTCAGGGATGGCAATCAGCCCCAGCATTTT.

The sample holds one count of this clone. The rearrangement uses TRBV29-1 and TRBJ1-2; no definite D call. The CDR3 consists of 13 residues. From germline, CDR1 is SQVTM and CDR2 ANQGSEA. V was pared by 2 bases and J by 2 bases, with 9 bases between. This CDR3 reads CSVEWTGNYGYTF. In DNA, the CDR3 is TGCAGCGTTGAATGGACTGGAAACTATGGCTACACCTTC.

The chain uses TRBV7-2 and TRBJ2-7; the match to TRBD1 covers 7 bases. J was trimmed by 0 bases and V by 5 bases; bases with no gene match: 10. Germline loops: CDR1 SGHTA, CDR2 FQGNSA. The CDR3 is 16 amino acids. In nucleotides, the CDR3 is TGTGCCAGCAGCCCCCGGACAGGCCTTAGCTCCTACGAGCAGTACTTC. Residues: CASSPRTGLSSYEQYF.

This clone was picked up one time. This rearrangement joins TRBV7-9 to TRBJ2-7; 7 bases line up with TRBD2. J was trimmed by 0 bases and V by 5 bases; bases with no gene match: 4. This CDR3 spans 14 amino acids. The germline CDR1 and CDR2 sequences are SEHNR and FQNEAQ (reference sequence). The CDR3 nucleotides read TGTGCCAGCAGCAAGGGACTAAACTCCTACGAGCAGTACTTC. This sequence encodes CASSKGLNSYEQYF.